This T cell receptor (beta chain) is drawn from a study of cytomegalovirus exposure and HLA in healthy donors. The donors were members of the approximately 120-subject validation cohort (separate from the roughly 670-subject first cohort). Sequenced by immunoSEQ multiplex PCR; TCRdb stores in-frame clones only, minus some. The data contain roughly 300,000 clones, around 90% of them seen just once; the ten biggest clones take up approximately 1%. V was clipped by 6 bases and J by 0 bases, with 15 bases between them. Germline V CDR1 and CDR2: MNHEY, SMNVEV (reference sequence). This CDR3 has 15 amino acids.

The chain uses TRBV27 and TRBJ2-7, with D possibly being TRBD1 (6 bases). The clonotype originates from a woman in her twenties or thirties in good health and CMV-seropositive. Sequenced input: PBMCs. CDR3 DNA: TGTGCCAGCAGGCACTCCCGGGACAACTCCTACGAGCAGTACTTC. This gives the protein CASRHSRDNSYEQYF.